This is a list of T cell receptor beta chains from one sample in a study of blood T cell repertoires in COVID-19. Clones were sequenced by immunoSEQ multiplex PCR, and TCRdb holds only the in-frame ones, with some missing. The data hold tens of thousands of clones, with 80% to 90% observed a single time. Material for sequencing was peripheral blood. These receptors originate from a woman older than 75 with active or convalescent COVID-19. CDR3s include the opening cysteine and the closing phenylalanine or tryptophan. A D gene is named only where the DNA matches it firmly. A row's size may be missing; if present it is once, few, many or a size class.

>NA|TRBJ1-5|TRBV21-1|NA
TGTGCCAGCAGCAACGGTCCTAAGGGGGGGGGCAATCAGCCCCAGCATTTT
CASSNGPKGGGNQPQHF
>NA|TRBJ2-2|TRBV6-6|TRBD2
TGTGCCAGCAGAGGCGGGGGGGGAAACACCGGGGAGCTGTTTTTT
CASRGGGGNTGELFF
>NA|TRBJ1-1|TRBV28|TRBD1
TGTGCCAGCAGTGGAGAGGGACAGGGTGACACTGAAGCTTTCTTT
CASSGEGQGDTEAFF
>NA|TRBJ2-7|TRBV6-1|TRBD1
TGTGCCAGCAGTGAACCCTTTGGACAGGGAGACGAGCAGTACTTC
CASSEPFGQGDEQYF
>NA|TRBJ2-1|TRBV19|TRBD2
TGTGCCAGTACCCAATGGGGGGGTATTGAGCAGTTCTTC
CASTQWGGIEQFF
>NA|TRBJ1-4|TRBV29-1|NA
TGCAGCGTTACCGGGGAGGTCAGAGAAAAACTGTTTTTT
CSVTGEVREKLFF
>NA|TRBJ2-7|TRBV28|NA
TGTGGAACCCAAAGGGGTAACTACGAGCAGTACTTC
CGTQRGNYEQYF
>NA|TRBJ1-1|TRBV14|TRBD1
TGTGCCAGCAGCCGGACAGGGAACACTGAAGCTTTCTTT
CASSRTGNTEAFF
>NA|TRBJ1-4|TRBV24-1|NA
TGTGCCACCAGTGCCCCTGCGGGGAAACTGTTTTTT
CATSAPAGKLFF
>NA|TRBJ1-5|TRBV28|NA
TGTGCCAGCAGCTCTGCGGAAGCACCTTATAGCAATCAGCCCCAGCATTTT
CASSSAEAPYSNQPQHF
>NA|TRBJ1-1|TRBV28|NA
TGTGCCAGCAGGGAGATCAGGACAGTGAACACTGAAGCTTTCTTT
CASREIRTVNTEAFF
>NA|TRBJ1-5|TRBV10-3|TRBD1
TGTGCCATCAGTGAGTCGACAGGGAGTCAGCCCCAGCATTTT
CAISESTGSQPQHF
>NA|TRBJ2-1|TRBV2|TRBD1
TGTGCCAGCAGTGATCCCTTAGGGACAGGGGGTTTATACAATGAGCAGTTCTTC
CASSDPLGTGGLYNEQFF
>NA|TRBJ2-7|TRBV6-5|TRBD1
TGTGCCAGCAGTTACTCCGGGACAGGGGGTTGGGAGCAGTACTTC
CASSYSGTGGWEQYF
>NA|TRBJ2-5|TRBV5-1|TRBD2
TGCGCCAGCAGCCTGTCCACGGGACTAGAGGGTTTTGAGACCCAGTACTTC
CASSLSTGLEGFETQYF
>few|TRBJ1-1|TRBV6-5|NA
TGTGCCAGCCTTGGACGGCAGGGGATCGAAGCTTTCTTT
CASLGRQGIEAFF
>few|TRBJ2-2|TRBV6-5|TRBD1
TGTGCCAGCAGCCGGACAGGGGAGACCGGGGAGCTGTTTTTT
CASSRTGETGELFF
>NA|TRBJ2-1|TRBV19|TRBD2
TGTGCCAGTAGTCAGTCTAGCGGGAATCTCGATGAGCAGTTCTTC
CASSQSSGNLDEQFF
>NA|TRBJ2-1|TRBV2|TRBD1
TGTGCCAGCGAAGGGGGCGCCGGCTACAATGAGCAGTTCTTC
CASEGGAGYNEQFF
>NA|TRBJ1-2|TRBV30|TRBD1
TGTGCCTGGAGTCCACCGGGACAGAAGGGCTATGGCTACACCTTC
CAWSPPGQKGYGYTF
>NA|TRBJ1-2|TRBV10-3|TRBD1
TGTGCCATCAGTGACGGGACAGGGGGCCGAGGGGGCTATGGCTACACCTTC
CAISDGTGGRGGYGYTF
>once|TRBJ1-1|TRBV28|TRBD1
TGTGCCAGCAGTTCGGCCGGGACAGGTATCAACACTGAAGCTTTCTTT
CASSSAGTGINTEAFF
>NA|TRBJ2-2|TRBV6-6|NA
TGTGCCAGCCACAGGGAAGTGACCGGGGAGCTGTTTTTT
CASHREVTGELFF
>few|TRBJ1-2|TRBV12-3/TRBV12-4|NA
TGTGCCAGCAGTTTACGACAGAACTATGGCTACACCTTC
CASSLRQNYGYTF